The source of this T cell receptor beta chain is a study of shared clonotypes between healthy human individuals. Germline V gene sequence: CDR1 MDHEN, CDR2 SYDVKM. Trimming cost V 2 bases and J 3 bases, with 5 bases left between them. This CDR3 region has 12 residues. Some clones are missing from TCRdb's copy, which holds only in-frame ones; the method was immunoSEQ multiplex PCR. The top ten clones hold about 42% of a sample with about 95,000 clones, roughly two thirds of them seen once. The TCR comes from a man aged 25 to 40 in good health. This chain links TRBV28 with TRBJ2-7; D not resolved. Input material: memory CD8+ T cells sorted from blood. Subset here: CD45RO+ cells pooled with CCR7-negative TemRA cells. CDR3: CASSLDDYEQYF. The CDR3 region has the DNA TGTGCCAGCAGTTTAGACGACTACGAGCAGTACTTC.